This T cell receptor (beta chain) came from a study of blood T cell repertoires in COVID-19. Study details: There were acute and convalescent COVID-19 samples, and they came from the United States, Italy and Spain.

Germline V gene lookup returns CDR1 SEHNR and CDR2 FQNEAQ (reference sequence). Trimming cost V 1 base and J 8 bases, with 8 bases left between them. This CDR3 is 12 amino acids long. Measured with immunoSEQ multiplex PCR; TCRdb has only the in-frame clones, and not every one. This sample has 95,000 to 150,000 clones; 85% to 90% occur once, and the top ten carry 0.88%. Sequenced sample: peripheral blood. The clonotype was recovered from a woman aged 45-59 years with active or convalescent COVID-19. The chain joins TRBV7-9 to TRBJ1-1, with D tentatively TRBD1 (6 bases). The CDR3 DNA sequence: TGTGCCAGCAGCTTAGTTAGGGGGGAAGCTTTCTTT. This sequence encodes CASSLVRGEAFF.